These 10 T cell receptor beta chains were all obtained from the same sample, sequenced in a study of T cells after yellow fever vaccination. TCRdb itself ran the 5' RACE reads through MiXCR, one entry per CDR3 protein. Here the sample spans under 550,000 distinct CDR3 sequences, roughly 22% being singletons. This material consisted of PBMCs, taken 20 to 25 days after the first yellow fever vaccination. The receptors derive from a man aged 18 to 29 who received the YFV17D yellow fever vaccine.

Only a few counts were recorded for this clonotype. V gene TRBV29-1 combines with J gene TRBJ2-2; 7 nucleotides line up with TRBD1. The CDR3 runs 14 residues. Germline CDR1 and CDR2: SQVTM and ANQGSEA. After removal of 5 bases from V and 3 bases from J, the junction contained 6 bases not matched to a gene. CDR3 bases: TGCAGCGTTATGAAGGGGGCGGACACCGGGGAGCTGTTTTTT. This codes for CSVMKGADTGELFF.

In its sample, this clonotype was seen a few times. This sequence joins TRBV29-1 and TRBJ2-6; no firm D call. Germline V gene data show CDR1 as SQVTM and CDR2 as ANQGSEA. There are 13 residues in the CDR3. Trimming left V 4 bases short and J 2 bases short, with 6 bases between. The CDR3 bases are TGCAGCGTTGCACGGGCTGGGGCCAACGTCCTGACTTTC. It is translated as CSVARAGANVLTF.

The chain uses TRBV6-5 and TRBJ2-2; tentatively, D is TRBD2 (7 bases). The V end was cut by 0 bases, the J end by 5 bases, with 16 bases between. The length of the CDR3 is 17 residues. Per germline, CDR1 MNHEY and CDR2 SVGAGI. CDR3 DNA: TGTGCCAGCAGTTACTCCACGGGGGGACAATATACCGGGGAGCTGTTTTTT. It yields the protein CASSYSTGGQYTGELFF.

This chain links TRBV2 with TRBJ1-1, with unresolved D. Germline V gene data show CDR1 as SNHLY and CDR2 as FYNNEI. This CDR3 spans 13 amino acids. The germline V and J ends were trimmed by 7 bases and 1 base, with 10 bases remaining between them. The CDR3 loop is CASTPETNTEAFF. The CDR3 bases are TGTGCCAGCACCCCGGAGACGAACACTGAAGCTTTCTTT.

The chain joins TRBV14 to TRBJ2-1; 16 bases agree with TRBD2. From germline, CDR1 is SGHDN and CDR2 FVKESK. V was clipped by 4 bases and J by 15 bases; unmatched bases: 9. This CDR3 comprises 15 residues. The CDR3 is CASSPMGLAGGKLFF. The CDR3 DNA reads TGTGCCAGCAGCCCCATGGGACTAGCGGGGGGGAAGCTGTTCTTC.

This clonotype was detected a few times. The genes are TRBV12-3 or TRBV12-4 and TRBJ2-2; TRBD2 agrees at 7 bases. Trimming removed 6 bases from V and 4 bases from J; junction bases left unmatched: 8. CDR3 length: 15 residues. The DNA of the CDR3 is TGTGCCAGCAGGGCTGGGGGGGAGGGCACCGGGGAGCTGTTTTTT. It translates to CASRAGGEGTGELFF.

This clonotype was detected a few times. The chain carries TRBV27 and TRBJ2-4, with TRBD1 matching over 9 bases. Germline V gene data show CDR1 as MNHEY and CDR2 as SMNVEV (reference sequence). The CDR3 has 17 amino acids. Germline trimming cut 4 bases from V and 0 bases from J; bases unmatched to any gene: 7. The CDR3 spells CASSSGQGNLAKNIQYF. The CDR3 DNA is TGTGCCAGCAGTTCGGGACAGGGTAATTTAGCCAAAAACATTCAGTACTTC.

CDR3 in amino acids: CSAPVAGTNEKLFF. As DNA, the CDR3 is TGCAGTGCCCCGGTCGCGGGGACTAATGAAAAACTGTTTTTT. The genes are TRBV20-1 and TRBJ1-4, with D unresolved. The CDR3 is 14 residues long. Germline lookup yields CDR1 DFQATT and CDR2 SNEGSKA (reference sequence). Trimming pared 6 bases from V and 2 bases from J, leaving 13 bases between.

This clonotype occurred a few times. CDR3 region: CASSLDFSPQHF. Written as DNA, the CDR3 is TGTGCCAGCAGTTTAGATTTCTCGCCCCAGCATTTT. The V and J genes are TRBV12-3 or TRBV12-4 and TRBJ1-5; D ambiguous. V lost 1 base and J lost 9, with 7 bases in between. The CDR3 covers 12 residues.

This clonotype was seen a few times. The chain is built from TRBV7-6 and TRBJ2-3, with D hard to call. CDR3 length equals 13 residues. Looked up from germline, CDR1 is SGHVS and CDR2 is FNYEAQ. Trimming cost V 3 bases and J 3 bases, with 7 bases left between them. CDR3 residues: CASSFTVTDTQYF. The CDR3, as DNA: TGTGCCAGCAGCTTCACAGTTACAGATACGCAGTATTTT.